These T cell receptor beta chains were read from a single sample in a study of CD8+ T cells in alopecia areata. Profiled with immunoSEQ multiplex PCR; TCRdb holds only in-frame clones, not every one. The sample holds 90,000 to 120,000 clones, around 59% seen once. Material for sequencing was CD8+ T cells sorted from blood. These receptor sequences come from a human donor in good health. The CDR3 runs from the conserved cysteine through the conserved F or W. The D gene is left open where the match is weak. Rows may omit the clone size; those that give it use once, few, many or a size class.

d_call: -
v_call: TRBV20-1
j_call: TRBJ1-2
clone_size: -
cdr3_nt: TGCAGTGCGATGAACTATGGCTACACCTTC
cdr3_aa: CSAMNYGYTF

d_call: -
v_call: TRBV5-6
j_call: TRBJ2-1
clone_size: -
cdr3_nt: TGTGCCAGCAGCTTGGATCTCAGGGAAACGGCCTACAATGAGCAGTTCTTC
cdr3_aa: CASSLDLRETAYNEQFF

d_call: -
v_call: TRBV7-9
j_call: TRBJ1-1
clone_size: -
cdr3_nt: TGTGCCAGCAGCTTTCGACGGTTCAGGTTCACTGAAGCTTTCTTT
cdr3_aa: CASSFRRFRFTEAFF

d_call: -
v_call: TRBV7-6
j_call: TRBJ1-1
clone_size: once
cdr3_nt: TGTGCCAGCAGGCCAAACACTGAAGCTTTCTTT
cdr3_aa: CASRPNTEAFF

d_call: -
v_call: TRBV11-2
j_call: TRBJ1-1
clone_size: -
cdr3_nt: TGTGCCTCGGGGTTTGGGGCTGAAGCTTTCTTT
cdr3_aa: CASGFGAEAFF

d_call: -
v_call: TRBV2
j_call: TRBJ1-6
clone_size: -
cdr3_nt: TGTGCCAGCAGTGAAGAGGAGGGAGGGTATAATTCACCCCTCCACTTT
cdr3_aa: CASSEEEGGYNSPLHF

d_call: -
v_call: TRBV6-1
j_call: TRBJ2-1
clone_size: -
cdr3_nt: TGTGCCAGCAAGTGGAAACTAGGGTACAATGAGCAGTTCTTC
cdr3_aa: CASKWKLGYNEQFF

d_call: -
v_call: TRBV6-4
j_call: TRBJ1-1
clone_size: -
cdr3_nt: TGTGCCAGCAGCGACAGCTTGAACACTGAAGCTTTCTTT
cdr3_aa: CASSDSLNTEAFF

d_call: -
v_call: TRBV13
j_call: TRBJ2-1
clone_size: few
cdr3_nt: TGTGCCAGCAGCTTAGATTCGACCCCAACACATGAGCAGTTCTTC
cdr3_aa: CASSLDSTPTHEQFF

d_call: -
v_call: TRBV2
j_call: TRBJ2-5
clone_size: -
cdr3_nt: TGTGCCAGCAGTGAATCCCAGGGGATAAAAGAGACCCAGTACTTC
cdr3_aa: CASSESQGIKETQYF

d_call: -
v_call: TRBV11-3
j_call: TRBJ1-3
clone_size: -
cdr3_nt: TGTGCCAGCAGCTCGAATCCGAGCTCTGGAAACACCATATATTTT
cdr3_aa: CASSSNPSSGNTIYF

d_call: -
v_call: TRBV19
j_call: TRBJ2-5
clone_size: -
cdr3_nt: TGTGCCAGTAGTACCGCCATACGGGAAGAGACCCAGTACTTC
cdr3_aa: CASSTAIREETQYF

d_call: -
v_call: TRBV6-6
j_call: TRBJ2-3
clone_size: -
cdr3_nt: TGTGCCAGCAGTTTCTCAAACGGGGATACGCAGTATTTT
cdr3_aa: CASSFSNGDTQYF

d_call: -
v_call: TRBV7-9
j_call: TRBJ1-1
clone_size: -
cdr3_nt: TGTGCCAGCAGACCGGATGAGGGCCTGAACACTGAAGCTTTCTTT
cdr3_aa: CASRPDEGLNTEAFF

d_call: -
v_call: TRBV6-6
j_call: TRBJ2-7
clone_size: -
cdr3_nt: TGTGCCAGCAACTCCGGGGGGCACAGCTACGAGCAGTACTTC
cdr3_aa: CASNSGGHSYEQYF

d_call: -
v_call: TRBV4-3
j_call: TRBJ1-1
clone_size: once
cdr3_nt: TGCGCCAGCAGCCAAGGGCGGAAGGAAGCTTTCTTT
cdr3_aa: CASSQGRKEAFF

d_call: -
v_call: TRBV18
j_call: TRBJ2-4
clone_size: few
cdr3_nt: TGTGCCAGCTCACCACCGGGTGTCAAAAACATTCAGTACTTC
cdr3_aa: CASSPPGVKNIQYF

d_call: -
v_call: TRBV9
j_call: TRBJ2-7
clone_size: once
cdr3_nt: TGTGCCAGCAGCGTAGCTCAGCCCTACGAGCAGTACTTC
cdr3_aa: CASSVAQPYEQYF

d_call: -
v_call: TRBV9
j_call: TRBJ2-7
clone_size: once
cdr3_nt: TGTGCCAGCAGCGTAAACAAAGCGCGGGAGCAGTACTTC
cdr3_aa: CASSVNKAREQYF

d_call: -
v_call: TRBV5-1
j_call: TRBJ2-7
clone_size: -
cdr3_nt: TGCGCCAGCAGCTTTGATAGCCCCTACGAGCAGTACTTC
cdr3_aa: CASSFDSPYEQYF

d_call: TRBD1
v_call: TRBV27
j_call: TRBJ1-1
clone_size: -
cdr3_nt: TGTGCCAGCAGTCAACACAGGGGTAACACTGAAGCTTTCTTT
cdr3_aa: CASSQHRGNTEAFF

d_call: TRBD1
v_call: TRBV6-5
j_call: TRBJ2-1
clone_size: -
cdr3_nt: TGTGCCAGCAGGATTACGGACAGGTCGCTGGATGAGCAGTTCTTC
cdr3_aa: CASRITDRSLDEQFF

d_call: -
v_call: TRBV13
j_call: TRBJ2-7
clone_size: few
cdr3_nt: TGTGCCAGCAGCGGGCAAGGGGGTTACGAGCAGTACTTC
cdr3_aa: CASSGQGGYEQYF

d_call: TRBD1
v_call: TRBV5-1
j_call: TRBJ1-5
clone_size: once
cdr3_nt: TGCGCCAGCAGCTTGGTAGGGGGCTTGGGACAGCCCCAGCATTTT
cdr3_aa: CASSLVGGLGQPQHF

d_call: TRBD2
v_call: TRBV4-1
j_call: TRBJ2-1
clone_size: few
cdr3_nt: TGCGCCAGCAGCCAAGACCCTAGCGGGGGGCCAGTGGAGGAGCAGTTCTTC
cdr3_aa: CASSQDPSGGPVEEQFF

d_call: -
v_call: TRBV4-1
j_call: TRBJ1-2
clone_size: -
cdr3_nt: TGCGCCAGCAGCCAAGAGGACCGGGACGGCTACTATGGCTACACCTTC
cdr3_aa: CASSQEDRDGYYGYTF

d_call: -
v_call: TRBV15
j_call: TRBJ2-5
clone_size: -
cdr3_nt: TGTGCCACCAGCAGAGATCCGGGGATTACTAGTTGGCAAGAGACCCAGTACTTC
cdr3_aa: CATSRDPGITSWQETQYF

d_call: -
v_call: TRBV5-6
j_call: TRBJ1-2
clone_size: -
cdr3_nt: TGCGCCAGCAGCTTTGACAGGTTTAGATTCGTCTATGGCTACACCTTC
cdr3_aa: CASSFDRFRFVYGYTF

d_call: -
v_call: TRBV5-6
j_call: TRBJ2-5
clone_size: few
cdr3_nt: TGTGCCAGCAGCTTGTACCAGGGGGGGATTTGGGAGACCCAGTACTTC
cdr3_aa: CASSLYQGGIWETQYF

d_call: -
v_call: TRBV6-1
j_call: TRBJ1-6
clone_size: -
cdr3_nt: TGTGCCAGCAGCCCACGGGGGACTCATTCACCCCTCCACTTT
cdr3_aa: CASSPRGTHSPLHF

d_call: -
v_call: TRBV29-1
j_call: TRBJ1-1
clone_size: -
cdr3_nt: TGCAGCGGTAATTCGAGGACAGCTGAAGCTTTCTTT
cdr3_aa: CSGNSRTAEAFF

d_call: -
v_call: TRBV4-3
j_call: TRBJ2-7
clone_size: -
cdr3_nt: TGCGCCAGCAGCCAAGGATGGCACTACTACGAGCAGTACTTC
cdr3_aa: CASSQGWHYYEQYF

d_call: TRBD1
v_call: TRBV4-2
j_call: TRBJ2-7
clone_size: -
cdr3_nt: TGTGCCAGCAGCCAAGAACAGGGGGCTAGCGACGAGCAGTACTTC
cdr3_aa: CASSQEQGASDEQYF

d_call: TRBD1
v_call: TRBV13
j_call: TRBJ1-4
clone_size: -
cdr3_nt: TGTGCCAGCAGCGCCGGACAGGCAACTAATGAAAAACTGTTTTTT
cdr3_aa: CASSAGQATNEKLFF

d_call: TRBD1
v_call: TRBV2
j_call: TRBJ1-4
clone_size: -
cdr3_nt: TGTGCCAGCAGAGAGGGACAGGGGAGTGAAAAACTGTTTTTT
cdr3_aa: CASREGQGSEKLFF

d_call: TRBD1
v_call: TRBV5-1
j_call: TRBJ2-1
clone_size: few
cdr3_nt: TGCGCCAGCAGCTTTCCGGGGACAGGGTGGGGTCACGAGCAGTTCTTC
cdr3_aa: CASSFPGTGWGHEQFF

d_call: TRBD1
v_call: TRBV2
j_call: TRBJ1-2
clone_size: few
cdr3_nt: TGTGCCAGCAGTGAATTCGGGACAGGGGCCGGCTACACCTTC
cdr3_aa: CASSEFGTGAGYTF

d_call: TRBD1
v_call: TRBV19
j_call: TRBJ2-6
clone_size: -
cdr3_nt: TGTGCCAGTACCCACAGGGGGCTTTGGTCTGGGGCCAACGTCCTGACTTTC
cdr3_aa: CASTHRGLWSGANVLTF

d_call: -
v_call: TRBV30
j_call: TRBJ1-6
clone_size: -
cdr3_nt: TGTGCCTGGAGTCCCGGGTCCCGGACACCCCTCCACTTT
cdr3_aa: CAWSPGSRTPLHF

d_call: -
v_call: TRBV25-1
j_call: TRBJ2-2
clone_size: -
cdr3_nt: TGTGCCAGCAGTGAATTAGGGCTGGAGCTGTTTTTT
cdr3_aa: CASSELGLELFF

d_call: -
v_call: TRBV15
j_call: TRBJ1-4
clone_size: -
cdr3_nt: TGTGCCACCAGCAGAGATCTTGGGACTATTATAGGAGAAAAACTGTTTTTT
cdr3_aa: CATSRDLGTIIGEKLFF

d_call: -
v_call: TRBV15
j_call: TRBJ1-1
clone_size: -
cdr3_nt: TGTGCCACCAGCAGGTGGGGGGAGAAGACTGAAGCTTTCTTT
cdr3_aa: CATSRWGEKTEAFF

d_call: -
v_call: TRBV7-9
j_call: TRBJ2-7
clone_size: few
cdr3_nt: TGTGCCAGCAGCTTGGGTGGGGACTACGAGCAGTACTTC
cdr3_aa: CASSLGGDYEQYF

d_call: TRBD2
v_call: TRBV28
j_call: TRBJ2-5
clone_size: -
cdr3_nt: TGTGCCAGCAGTTCCCAGGGACTAGCGGTACAAGAGACCCAGTACTTC
cdr3_aa: CASSSQGLAVQETQYF

d_call: -
v_call: TRBV13
j_call: TRBJ2-7
clone_size: -
cdr3_nt: TGTGCCAGCAGCGCGGACAGCAAACGGTCCTACGAGCAGTACTTC
cdr3_aa: CASSADSKRSYEQYF

d_call: TRBD1
v_call: TRBV4-3
j_call: TRBJ1-2
clone_size: -
cdr3_nt: TGCGCCAGCAGCCCCGGGACAGGCGCTAACTATGGCTACACCTTC
cdr3_aa: CASSPGTGANYGYTF

d_call: TRBD1
v_call: TRBV7-9
j_call: TRBJ2-7
clone_size: -
cdr3_nt: TGTGCCAGCAGCTTAGGGGGCAGGGGGAGTTACGAGCAGTACTTC
cdr3_aa: CASSLGGRGSYEQYF

d_call: -
v_call: TRBV7-9
j_call: TRBJ2-5
clone_size: once
cdr3_nt: TGTGCCAGCAGCTTACTAGGGGAGCGCCAAGAGACCCAGTACTTC
cdr3_aa: CASSLLGERQETQYF

d_call: -
v_call: TRBV5-6
j_call: TRBJ2-3
clone_size: -
cdr3_nt: TGTGCCAGCAGCTGGGGGAACACAGATACGCAGTATTTT
cdr3_aa: CASSWGNTDTQYF

d_call: TRBD1
v_call: TRBV2
j_call: TRBJ2-5
clone_size: -
cdr3_nt: TGTGCCAGCAGGGGGTCCCGCGACAGGGCAGAGACCCAGTACTTC
cdr3_aa: CASRGSRDRAETQYF

d_call: TRBD1
v_call: TRBV30
j_call: TRBJ1-2
clone_size: few
cdr3_nt: TGTGCCTGGAGTGTGTTGCCAGGGGGCGCCTATGGCTACACCTTC
cdr3_aa: CAWSVLPGGAYGYTF

d_call: -
v_call: TRBV6-5
j_call: TRBJ1-4
clone_size: -
cdr3_nt: TGTGCCAGCAGTTACTCAGGGTGGAGGGAAAAGGAAAAACTGTTTTTT
cdr3_aa: CASSYSGWREKEKLFF

d_call: -
v_call: TRBV6-1
j_call: TRBJ1-2
clone_size: -
cdr3_nt: TGTGCCATACAAAGGGAATTTCGCTACACCTTC
cdr3_aa: CAIQREFRYTF